This paragraph reports one T cell receptor beta chain. The data originate from a study of blood T cell repertoires in COVID-19. For the study at large: Sites in the United States, Italy and Spain provided acute and convalescent COVID-19 samples.

The repertoire was sequenced with immunoSEQ multiplex PCR; TCRdb's copy has only in-frame clones and lacks some. The repertoire holds fewer than 50,000 clones, with about 84% as singletons. This CDR3 is 15 amino acids long. CDR1 MGHRA and CDR2 YSYEKL come from the germline V gene. V shed 6 bases and J shed 0 bases, with 14 bases lying between them. The sequencing input was peripheral blood. The clonotype originates from a human donor in a cohort sampled during active COVID-19. This rearrangement joins TRBV4-1 to TRBJ1-1; D is perhaps TRBD1 (6 bases). CDR3 DNA: TGCGCCAGCAGGCTGACCGGGACAATGAACACTGAAGCTTTCTTT. Amino acid sequence: CASRLTGTMNTEAFF.